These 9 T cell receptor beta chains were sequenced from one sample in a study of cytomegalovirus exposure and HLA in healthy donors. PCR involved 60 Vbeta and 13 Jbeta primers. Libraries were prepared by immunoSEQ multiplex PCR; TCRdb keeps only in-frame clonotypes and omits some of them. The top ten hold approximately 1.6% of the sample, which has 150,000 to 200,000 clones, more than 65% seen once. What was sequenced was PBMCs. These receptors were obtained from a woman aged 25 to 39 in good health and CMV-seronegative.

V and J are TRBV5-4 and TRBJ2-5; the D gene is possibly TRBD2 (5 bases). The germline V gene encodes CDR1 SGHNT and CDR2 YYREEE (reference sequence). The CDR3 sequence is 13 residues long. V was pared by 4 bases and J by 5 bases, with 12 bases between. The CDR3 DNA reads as TGTGCCAGCAGCCAAACTAGTTGGGAGACCCAGTACTTC. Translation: CASSQTSWETQYF. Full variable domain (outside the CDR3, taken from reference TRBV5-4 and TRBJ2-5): ETGVTQSPTHLIKTRGQQVTLRCSSQSGHNTVSWYQQALGQGPQFIFQYYREEENGRGNFPPRFSGLQFPNYSSELNVNALELDDSALYLCASSQTSWETQYFGPGTRLLVL.

The CDR3 protein is CARQTGSQQYF. The CDR3 DNA follows: TGTGCCAGACAGACCGGTTCTCAGCAGTACTTC. The chain is built from TRBV2 and TRBJ2-7; D gene ambiguous. V shed 9 bases and J shed 8 bases, with 14 bases lying between them. Germline lookup yields CDR1 SNHLY and CDR2 FYNNEI. The CDR3 is 11 residues long.

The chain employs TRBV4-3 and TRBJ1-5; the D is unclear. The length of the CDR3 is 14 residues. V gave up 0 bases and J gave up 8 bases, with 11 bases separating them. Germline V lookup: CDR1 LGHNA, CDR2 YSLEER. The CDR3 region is CASSQDLLGEPQHF. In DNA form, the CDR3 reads TGCGCCAGCAGCCAAGACTTGCTCGGGGAGCCCCAGCATTTT.

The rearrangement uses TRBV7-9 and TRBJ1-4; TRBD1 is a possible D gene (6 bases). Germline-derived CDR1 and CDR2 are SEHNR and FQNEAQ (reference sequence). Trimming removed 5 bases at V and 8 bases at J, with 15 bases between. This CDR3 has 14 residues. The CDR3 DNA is TGTGCCAGCAGCCCTTCCGGGACACGGGAAAAACTGTTTTTT. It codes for CASSPSGTREKLFF.

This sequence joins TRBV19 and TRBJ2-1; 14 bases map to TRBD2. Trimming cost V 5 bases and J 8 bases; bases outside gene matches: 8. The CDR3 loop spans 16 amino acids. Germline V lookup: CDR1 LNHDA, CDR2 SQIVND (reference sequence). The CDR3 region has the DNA TGTGCCAGTAGTTTCAGGACTAGCGGGGGGAATGATGAGCAGTTCTTC. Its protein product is CASSFRTSGGNDEQFF.

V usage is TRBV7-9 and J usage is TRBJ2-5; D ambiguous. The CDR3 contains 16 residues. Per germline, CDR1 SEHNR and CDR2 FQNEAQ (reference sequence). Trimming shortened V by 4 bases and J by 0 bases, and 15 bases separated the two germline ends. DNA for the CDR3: TGTGCCAGCAGCTCGCCCGTAGCTGCGTACCAAGAGACCCAGTACTTC. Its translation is CASSSPVAAYQETQYF.

The CDR3 DNA sequence: TGTGCCAGCAGTTTGAGCGGTGACGGAATTCAGCCCCAGCATTTT. Encoded protein: CASSLSGDGIQPQHF. This chain uses TRBV27 with TRBJ1-5; D gene ambiguous. This CDR3 has 15 amino acids. CDR1 MNHEY and CDR2 SMNVEV come from the germline V gene (reference sequence). V was pared by 3 bases and J by 6 bases, with 15 bases between.

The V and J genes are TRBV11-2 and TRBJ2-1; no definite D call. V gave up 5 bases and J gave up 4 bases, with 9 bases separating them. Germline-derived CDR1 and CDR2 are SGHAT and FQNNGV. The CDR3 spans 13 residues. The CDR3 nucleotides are TGTGCCAGCAGCCATGTACGGTACAATGAGCAGTTCTTC. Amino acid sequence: CASSHVRYNEQFF.

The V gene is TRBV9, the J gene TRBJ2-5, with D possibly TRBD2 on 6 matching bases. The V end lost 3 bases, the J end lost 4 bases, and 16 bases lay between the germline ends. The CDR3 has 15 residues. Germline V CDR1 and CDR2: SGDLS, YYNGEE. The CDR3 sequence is CASSATWVGGETQYF. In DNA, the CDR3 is TGTGCCAGCAGCGCCACCTGGGTGGGGGGAGAGACCCAGTACTTC.